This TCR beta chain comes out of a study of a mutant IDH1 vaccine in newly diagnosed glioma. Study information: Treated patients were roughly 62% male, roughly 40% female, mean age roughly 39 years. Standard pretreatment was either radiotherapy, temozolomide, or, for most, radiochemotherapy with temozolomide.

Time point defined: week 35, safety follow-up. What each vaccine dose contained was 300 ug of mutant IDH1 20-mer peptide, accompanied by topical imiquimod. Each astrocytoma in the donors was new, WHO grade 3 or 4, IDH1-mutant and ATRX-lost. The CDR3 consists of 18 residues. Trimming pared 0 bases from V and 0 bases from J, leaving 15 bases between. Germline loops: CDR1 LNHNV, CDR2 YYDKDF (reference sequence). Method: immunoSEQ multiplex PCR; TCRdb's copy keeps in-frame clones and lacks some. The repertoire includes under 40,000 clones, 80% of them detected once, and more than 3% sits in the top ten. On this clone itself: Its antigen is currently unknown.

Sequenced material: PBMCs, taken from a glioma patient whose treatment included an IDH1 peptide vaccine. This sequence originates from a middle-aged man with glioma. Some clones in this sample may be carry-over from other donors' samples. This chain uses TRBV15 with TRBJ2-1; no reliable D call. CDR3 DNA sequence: TGTGCCACCAGCAGAGATTCCTACAGAACCTACTCCTACAATGAGCAGTTCTTC. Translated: CATSRDSYRTYSYNEQFF.